This T cell receptor beta chain was profiled in a study of regulatory T cells in long-lasting Graves disease. Study-level information: Over 5 years of antithyroid drugs with positive TSH receptor antibodies was taken to mean persistent Graves' disease.

As to time point: persistent/refractory GD, antithyroid drugs over 5 years with positive TRAb. Construction of the TCR library relied on RNA isolated from PBMCs. Xi'an, China, was home to the endocrinology department that provided patients. The study's findings and limits: Accuracy might have suffered from few samples.

Relying on iRepertoire HTBI primers and Arm-PCR of CDR3 regions, the team built TCR beta libraries. TCRdb re-derived calls from the multiplex PCR reads in MiXCR, one entry per CDR3 protein. Of 600,000 to 800,000 distinct CDR3 sequences in the sample, 30% are singletons; the top ten hold 35% to 55%. The sample holds many counts of this clonotype. Its antigen is undetermined. V was cut by 4 bases and J by 2 bases, with 12 bases left in between. CDR1 and CDR2 (germline): MNHEY, SVGEGT. There are 16 residues in the CDR3. The chain employs TRBV6-2 or TRBV6-3 and TRBJ2-6; D is perhaps TRBD1 (6 bases). The receptor was derived from a female donor with Graves disease. The sequences come from peripheral blood mononuclear cells (PBMCs), collected when the disease was refractory, from a patient treated with antithyroid drugs. CDR3 in DNA: TGTGCCAGCAGTTCGCTACAGGGTGCTGGGGCCAACGTCCTGACTTTC. It specifies CASSSLQGAGANVLTF.